The 10 T cell receptor beta chains below all came from one sample that was sequenced in a study of cytomegalovirus exposure and HLA in healthy donors. The primer mix had 60 Vbeta and 13 Jbeta primers. Sequencing used immunoSEQ multiplex PCR; TCRdb keeps in-frame clones, though not all of them. In the table there are about 120,000 clones, 75% of which are singletons. Sequencing used PBMCs. These receptors originate from a woman aged 40-49 years in good health and CMV-seropositive.

The genes are TRBV11-2 and TRBJ2-3, with a weak D call TRBD1 (5 bases). Trimming took 0 bases from V and 7 from J, leaving 14 bases between them. Looked up from germline, CDR1 is SGHAT and CDR2 is FQNNGV. CDR3 length equals 15 residues. CDR3 sequence reads: CASSLEGPRRHTQYF. The DNA of the CDR3 is TGTGCCAGCAGCTTAGAGGGGCCTCGAAGGCATACGCAGTATTTT.

The chain employs TRBV30 and TRBJ2-1; no clear D. The germline CDR1 and CDR2 sequences are GTSNPN and SVGIG (reference sequence). The CDR3 has 13 amino acids. With 5 bases removed from V and 5 bases from J, the gap between germline ends came to 13 bases. CDR3: CAWAANPDNEQFF. CDR3 DNA sequence: TGTGCCTGGGCCGCCAACCCGGACAATGAGCAGTTCTTC.

This clone came up once. The genes are TRBV30 and TRBJ1-2, with a weak D call TRBD1 (6 bases). Between the trimmed V and J ends, which lost 1 base and 8 bases, there was a span of 11 bases. CDR1 GTSNPN and CDR2 SVGIG come from the germline V gene (reference sequence). The CDR3 spans 12 residues. The CDR3 spells CAWSATGIGYTF. The DNA for the CDR3 is TGTGCCTGGAGTGCAACAGGGATAGGCTACACCTTC.

V and J are TRBV19 and TRBJ2-3, with 13 bases lining up with TRBD2. Per the germline V gene, CDR1 is LNHDA and CDR2 is SQIVND (reference sequence). The CDR3 has 21 amino acids. The junction had 22 bases not matched to a gene; V was cut back by 5 bases and J by 5 bases. Here the CDR3 DNA reads TGTGCCAGTAGTCAAAGAAAGACTAGCGGGAGGACTACACTGAAGCGAGATACGCAGTATTTT. Its protein product is CASSQRKTSGRTTLKRDTQYF. The entire variable domain, with the rest obtained from reference TRBV19 and TRBJ2-3, is as follows: DGGITQSPKYLFRKEGQNVTLSCEQNLNHDAMYWYRQDPGQGLRLIYYSQIVNDFQKGDIAEGYSVSREKKESFPLTVTSAQKNPTAFYLCASSQRKTSGRTTLKRDTQYFGPGTRLTVL.

The rearrangement joins TRBV6-4 to TRBJ2-1, with D perhaps matching TRBD1 (6 bases). The V and J ends lost 0 bases and 2 bases respectively, with 8 bases between them. From germline, CDR1 is MRHNA and CDR2 SNTAGT. The CDR3 covers 15 residues. CDR3 loop: CASSDSGTTYNEQFF. The CDR3 DNA sequence: TGTGCCAGCAGTGACTCGGGGACAACCTACAATGAGCAGTTCTTC.

V usage is TRBV5-1 and J usage is TRBJ1-1, with unresolved D. The germline V gene encodes CDR1 SGHRS and CDR2 YFSETQ. V was shortened by 4 bases and J by 0 bases, with 7 bases between the two germline ends. The CDR3 spans 13 residues. The CDR3 DNA reads TGCGCCAGCAGCCTACAGCTGAACACTGAAGCTTTCTTT. As protein: CASSLQLNTEAFF.

The J gene is TRBJ2-7, the V gene TRBV28; D ambiguous. V lost 2 bases to trimming and J lost 4 bases, with 6 bases between them. CDR3 length: 12 amino acids. Germline V lookup: CDR1 MDHEN, CDR2 SYDVKM. CDR3 sequence reads: CASSLTRYEQYF. The CDR3 region has the DNA TGTGCCAGCAGTTTAACAAGATACGAGCAGTACTTC.

The rearrangement links TRBV27 to TRBJ2-7; tentatively, D is TRBD1 (6 bases). Germline V gives CDR1 MNHEY, CDR2 SMNVEV (reference sequence). V lost 0 bases and J 2 bases, leaving 11 bases between the germline ends. The CDR3 spans 15 residues. This chain's CDR3 is CASSLSYRAPYEQYF. As DNA, the CDR3 is TGTGCCAGCAGTTTATCATACAGGGCTCCCTACGAGCAGTACTTC.

This clone has only one observation. The gene calls are TRBV9 and TRBJ2-1, with a tentative D call TRBD2 (5 bases). This CDR3 comprises 15 residues. Per germline, CDR1 SGDLS and CDR2 YYNGEE. V shed 4 bases and J shed 0 bases, with 11 bases lying between them. CDR3 residues: CASSLASGSYNEQFF. The CDR3 DNA sequence: TGTGCCAGCAGCCTAGCCTCGGGCTCCTACAATGAGCAGTTCTTC.

This chain uses TRBV28 with TRBJ1-1; 7 bases are shared with TRBD1. V dropped 6 bases and J dropped 0; count of bases not matched to a gene: 10. Germline-derived CDR1 and CDR2 are MDHEN and SYDVKM. The CDR3 covers 16 residues. As DNA, the CDR3 is TGTGCCAGCAGCCCACCCGGGACAGTCGTGAACACTGAAGCTTTCTTT. It encodes CASSPPGTVVNTEAFF. Full variable domain (missing parts from reference TRBV28 and TRBJ1-1): DVKVTQSSRYLVKRTGEKVFLECVQDMDHENMFWYRQDPGLGLRLIYFSYDVKMKEKGDIPEGYSVSREKKERFSLILESASTNQTSMYLCASSPPGTVVNTEAFFGQGTRLTVV.